This T cell receptor beta chain was sequenced during a study of shared clonotypes between healthy human individuals. Execution of the assay was at deep level. Some clones are missing from TCRdb's copy, which holds only in-frame ones; the method was immunoSEQ multiplex PCR. This table holds about 2.4 million clones, about 92% found once. There were only Caucasian adults among the donors, and all lived in Nashville, Tennessee. Notes on this clone: Other nucleotide sequences in the sample specify the same CDR3.

Sequences were obtained from naive CD4+ T cells sorted from blood. As for subset: CD45RA+ positively selected. This clonotype was obtained from a man between 18 and 35 years old in good health.

CDR3 nucleotide sequence: TGTGCCAGCAGTGCTCCGGGACAGGGGGCGTACGAGCAGTACTTC. Its protein is CASSAPGQGAYEQYF. The gene calls are TRBV27 and TRBJ2-7; 12 nucleotides line up with TRBD1. This CDR3 has 15 amino acids. V shed 5 bases, J shed 4 bases, and the junction held 6 bases outside the gene matches. Per the germline V gene, CDR1 is MNHEY and CDR2 is SMNVEV (reference sequence).